One and the same sample provided the 5 T cell receptor beta chains below, sequenced in a study of radiotherapy plus CTLA-4 blockade in lung cancer. Only in-frame clones appear in the TCRdb table, and some are missing; sequencing was by immunoSEQ multiplex PCR. The sample contains roughly 42,000 clones, about four fifths of which appear only once. The sample here was peripheral blood, taken from a patient treated with radiotherapy plus ipilimumab. The source of these receptors is a human donor with non-small cell lung cancer that progressed on radiotherapy plus ipilimumab.

The chain carries TRBV5-1 and TRBJ2-3, with D possibly matching TRBD1 (5 bases). CDR3 length: 15 amino acids. Germline V gene sequence: CDR1 SGHRS, CDR2 YFSETQ. Trimming removed 0 bases from V and 4 bases from J, with 12 bases in between. The CDR3 region has the DNA TGCGCCAGCAGCTTGGTGGCAGGACAATCAGATACGCAGTATTTT. Its protein is CASSLVAGQSDTQYF.

This rearrangement joins TRBV7-2 to TRBJ1-5; D call uncertain. Trimming pared 5 bases from V and 0 bases from J, leaving 8 bases between. Germline V lookup: CDR1 SGHTA, CDR2 FQGNSA. The CDR3 extends over 14 amino acids. CDR3 bases: TGTGCCAGCAGCCCCAGTTATAGCAATCAGCCCCAGCATTTT. It is translated as CASSPSYSNQPQHF. Drawing the rest from reference TRBV7-2 and TRBJ1-5, the complete variable domain is GAGVSQSPSNKVTEKGKDVELRCDPISGHTALYWYRQSLGQGLEFLIYFQGNSAPDKSGLPSDRFSAERTGGSVSTLTIQRTQQEDSAVYLCASSPSYSNQPQHFGDGTRLSIL.

This clone was picked up one time. The chain recombines TRBV19 with TRBJ2-7, with TRBD1 matching 8 bases. This CDR3 contains 15 residues. The germline V gene encodes CDR1 LNHDA and CDR2 SQIVND (reference sequence). Trimming cost V 5 bases and J 2 bases; bases outside gene matches: 8. CDR3 DNA: TGTGCCAGTAGTCCCGGACAGGGTTTTGCCTACGAGCAGTACTTC. Translating gives CASSPGQGFAYEQYF. Complete variable domain (other parts from reference TRBV19 and TRBJ2-7): DGGITQSPKYLFRKEGQNVTLSCEQNLNHDAMYWYRQDPGQGLRLIYYSQIVNDFQKGDIAEGYSVSREKKESFPLTVTSAQKNPTAFYLCASSPGQGFAYEQYFGPGTRLTVT.

The genes are TRBV25-1 and TRBJ2-6, with D possibly matching TRBD1 (6 bases). CDR1 and CDR2 from the germline V gene are MGHDK and SYGVNS. This CDR3 spans 15 amino acids. Trimming pared 5 bases from V and 1 base from J, leaving 9 bases between. CDR3 sequence: CASSKQGSGANVLTF. The CDR3 DNA reads as TGTGCCAGCAGTAAACAGGGATCTGGGGCCAACGTCCTGACTTTC.

The chain links TRBV7-2 to TRBJ2-7; a possible D gene is TRBD1 (5 bases). Germline V lookup: CDR1 SGHTA, CDR2 FQGNSA. The CDR3 has 13 amino acids. V was pared by 5 bases and J by 3 bases, with 11 bases between. Here the CDR3 DNA reads TGTGCCAGCAGCCTCTACGGACACTACGAGCAGTACTTC. Amino acid sequence: CASSLYGHYEQYF.